These 21 T cell receptor beta chains originate from one sample sequenced in a study of cytomegalovirus exposure and HLA in healthy donors. The PCR made use of 60 Vbeta and 13 Jbeta primers. Here immunoSEQ multiplex PCR was the method, and the copy in TCRdb shows in-frame clones only, minus some. Found here are approximately 150,000 clones, just under 80% of them singletons; the top ten hold 9% to 10%. The sample consisted of PBMCs. The receptors were gathered from a man aged 18 to 29 in good health and CMV-seropositive.

The chain carries TRBV5-1 and TRBJ1-1; D unresolved. V was shortened by 5 bases and J by 7 bases, with 15 bases between the two germline ends. Germline V CDR1 and CDR2: SGHRS, YFSETQ. CDR3 length: 13 amino acids. The CDR3 region has the DNA TGCGCCAGCAGTTTTTATCCGGGAAATGAAGCTTTCTTT. This encodes CASSFYPGNEAFF.

The V call is TRBV7-6, the J call TRBJ2-7; D may be TRBD1 (6 bases). In germline, CDR1 is SGHVS, CDR2 FNYEAQ. V was shortened by 2 bases and J by 5 bases, with 13 bases between the two germline ends. The CDR3 has 14 amino acids. The CDR3 bases are TGTGCCAGCAGCTTAAACAGGGAGAAGCACGAGCAGTACTTC. Its protein product is CASSLNREKHEQYF.

The V and J genes are TRBV6-1 and TRBJ2-1, with 7 bases lining up with TRBD1. Germline V gene sequence: CDR1 MNHNS, CDR2 SASEGT. V lost 3 bases and J lost 7; bases outside the gene matches: 15. The CDR3 sequence is 17 residues long. CDR3 amino acids: CASSDTRRGRRLNEQFF. CDR3 DNA: TGTGCCAGCAGTGACACCAGAAGGGGGCGCAGACTAAATGAGCAGTTCTTC.

This chain uses TRBV4-2 with TRBJ1-5; D is unclear. The CDR3 covers 15 residues. The V gene lost 3 bases and the J gene lost 3 bases, with 12 bases spanning the gap. Germline CDR1 is LGHNA and CDR2 is YNFKEQ. DNA of the CDR3: TGTGCCAGCAGCCAGCTAGACGGAGACAATCAGCCCCAGCATTTT. It codes for CASSQLDGDNQPQHF.

This chain connects TRBV7-6 to TRBJ1-2, with 10 bases lining up with TRBD1. Germline CDR1 and CDR2: SGHVS and FNYEAQ. With 3 bases clipped from V and 8 bases from J, the junction kept 9 bases outside the gene matches. This CDR3 comprises 15 residues. DNA for the CDR3: TGTGCCAGCAGCTTGGGGGACAGGGGTCTTATGGGCTACACCTTC. This translates into CASSLGDRGLMGYTF.

In this sample, this clone turned up once. The V call is TRBV4-1, the J call TRBJ1-3, with D possibly TRBD1 on 6 matching bases. Germline V gives CDR1 MGHRA, CDR2 YSYEKL. CDR3 size: 15 residues. Trimming left V 3 bases short and J 3 bases short, with 12 bases between. This chain's CDR3 is CASSHPQDSGNTIYF. CDR3 nucleotide sequence: TGCGCCAGCAGCCATCCACAGGACAGTGGAAACACCATATATTTT.

This chain uses TRBV4-1 with TRBJ2-3; D possibly corresponds to TRBD2 (6 bases). The CDR3 is made up of 18 amino acids. Trimming pared 1 base from V and 4 bases from J, leaving 21 bases between. CDR1 and CDR2 from the germline V gene are MGHRA and YSYEKL. CDR3 coding DNA: TGCGCCAGCAGCCAAGGGATGGGGGAGGATAGCCCCGCAGATACGCAGTATTTT. Its translation: CASSQGMGEDSPADTQYF.

The rearrangement links TRBV5-1 to TRBJ1-5; perhaps TRBD1 as D (6 bases). Trimming pared 4 bases from V and 5 bases from J, leaving 16 bases between. Germline CDR1 and CDR2: SGHRS and YFSETQ. This CDR3 region has 15 residues. CDR3: CASSPQGAPHQPQHF. As DNA, the CDR3 is TGCGCCAGCAGCCCACAGGGTGCGCCTCATCAGCCCCAGCATTTT.

The chain has TRBV6-6 and TRBJ1-5, with TRBD1 as a possible D gene (5 bases). CDR3 length equals 15 residues. The germline CDR1 and CDR2 sequences are MNHNY and SVGAGI (reference sequence). V was clipped by 0 bases and J by 3 bases, with 9 bases between them. CDR3 DNA sequence: TGTGCCAGCAGTTACTCAGGGGCCAACAATCAGCCCCAGCATTTT. Translating it yields CASSYSGANNQPQHF.

The CDR3 region has the DNA TGTGCCAGTAAAAACAGTTTTTCAAATCAGCCCCAGCATTTT. Encoded protein: CASKNSFSNQPQHF. The V gene is TRBV19, the J gene TRBJ1-5; D uncertain. Trimming shortened V by 7 bases and J by 4 bases, and 14 bases separated the two germline ends. The germline gives CDR1 LNHDA, CDR2 SQIVND (reference sequence). The CDR3 contains 14 residues.

The chain employs TRBV10-2 and TRBJ2-7; unclear D gene. Germline CDR1 reads WSHSY; CDR2 reads SAAADI. This CDR3 region has 11 residues. V was clipped by 8 bases and J by 3 bases, with 8 bases between them. The CDR3 reads CASGSGYEQYF. As DNA, the CDR3 is TGCGCCAGCGGTTCGGGCTACGAGCAGTACTTC.

The genes are TRBV29-1 and TRBJ2-2; TRBD1 aligns across 7 bases. Germline CDR1 reads SQVTM; CDR2 reads ANQGSEA. The J segment lost 6 bases and the V segment lost 7 bases, leaving 5 bases of the junction unmatched. The CDR3 has 12 amino acids. CDR3 amino acids: CSASDRAGELFF. The CDR3 nucleotides read TGCAGCGCCTCCGACAGGGCCGGGGAGCTGTTTTTT.

V and J are TRBV7-6 and TRBJ2-2, with 13 bases aligning to TRBD2. J was trimmed by 5 bases and V by 5 bases; bases with no gene match: 2. The CDR3 consists of 15 residues. CDR1 SGHVS and CDR2 FNYEAQ come from the germline V gene. CDR3 DNA sequence: TGTGCCAGCAGCCCGGGACTAGCGGGAACCGGGGAGCTGTTTTTT. Translation gives CASSPGLAGTGELFF.

The chain links TRBV30 to TRBJ1-1, with D perhaps matching TRBD1 (5 bases). Germline CDR1 is GTSNPN and CDR2 is SVGIG (reference sequence). The CDR3 totals 12 residues. Trimming shortened V by 1 base and J by 6 bases, and 9 bases separated the two germline ends. CDR3 protein: CAWSGGLSEAFF. The CDR3 DNA follows: TGTGCCTGGAGTGGGGGACTTTCTGAAGCTTTCTTT.

The table lists this clone with a count of one. The CDR3 does not close with the conserved phenylalanine or tryptophan, likely indicating a read error. The chain links TRBV27 to TRBJ1-6; D unclear. The CDR3 is made up of 17 amino acids. V shed 3 bases and J shed 4 bases, with 16 bases lying between them. Germline V CDR1 and CDR2: MNHEY, SMNVEV (reference sequence). CDR3: CASSLSNPPGYNSPLHL. The CDR3 nucleotides are TGTGCCAGCAGTTTGTCTAACCCCCCCGGTTATAATTCACCCCTCCACCTT.

The chain employs TRBV11-1 and TRBJ2-7; TRBD2 agrees at 9 bases. The CDR3 runs to 14 residues. Per germline, CDR1 SGHAT and CDR2 FQDESV (reference sequence). V gave up 5 bases and J gave up 5 bases; unmatched junction bases: 7. CDR3 residues: CASSLRASGNEQYF. The CDR3 nucleotides read TGTGCCAGCAGCCTACGGGCTAGCGGGAACGAGCAGTACTTC.

The V call is TRBV10-1, the J call TRBJ1-1; D perhaps matches TRBD1 (6 bases). CDR3 size: 13 residues. Trimming stripped 6 bases from V and 1 base from J, with 9 bases between. Germline assignment: CDR1 WNHNN and CDR2 SYGVQD (reference sequence). The CDR3 reads CASSNRANTEAFF. The CDR3 bases are TGCGCCAGCAGCAACAGGGCGAACACTGAAGCTTTCTTT.

The CDR3 loop reads CASGDREYYGYTF. CDR3 nucleotide sequence: TGTGCCAGCGGGGACAGAGAGTACTATGGCTACACCTTC. This chain joins TRBV6-1 and TRBJ1-2; 7 bases map to TRBD1. Trimming at V came to 8 bases and at J to 3 bases, leaving 6 bases not matched to a gene. The CDR3 sequence is 13 residues long. The germline V gene has CDR1 MNHNS and CDR2 SASEGT.

The J gene is TRBJ2-5, the V gene TRBV7-9, with a possible D match to TRBD2 (6 bases). The ends were cut back, 2 bases at V and 5 bases at J, with 18 bases in the middle. CDR1 SEHNR and CDR2 FQNEAQ come from the germline V gene (reference sequence). This CDR3 has 16 amino acids. The CDR3 here is CASSLPGDSRGETQYF. In DNA form, the CDR3 reads TGTGCCAGCAGCTTACCCGGGGACTCTCGAGGGGAGACCCAGTACTTC.

A few counts support this clone. This chain links TRBV5-6 with TRBJ1-5, with unresolved D. Germline V gene data show CDR1 as SGHDT and CDR2 as YYEEEE. The CDR3 runs to 13 residues. Trimming shortened V by 4 bases and J by 1 base, and 6 bases separated the two germline ends. The CDR3 protein is CASSTGSNQPQHF. The DNA of the CDR3 is TGTGCCAGCAGCACCGGGAGCAATCAGCCCCAGCATTTT.

The rearrangement links TRBV5-1 to TRBJ2-5; TRBD2 is a possible D gene (7 bases). The CDR3 is made up of 15 amino acids. Germline CDR1 SGHRS, CDR2 YFSETQ. The germline V and J ends were trimmed by 5 bases and 5 bases, with 19 bases remaining between them. The CDR3 is CASRMTGGARETQYF. The CDR3 coding sequence is TGCGCCAGCAGGATGACGGGGGGCGCACGGGAGACCCAGTACTTC. Combining the CDR3 with reference TRBV5-1 and TRBJ2-5 gives the whole variable domain KAGVTQTPRYLIKTRGQQVTLSCSPISGHRSVSWYQQTPGQGLQFLFEYFSETQRNKGNFPGRFSGRQFSNSRSEMNVSTLELGDSALYLCASRMTGGARETQYFGPGTRLLVL.